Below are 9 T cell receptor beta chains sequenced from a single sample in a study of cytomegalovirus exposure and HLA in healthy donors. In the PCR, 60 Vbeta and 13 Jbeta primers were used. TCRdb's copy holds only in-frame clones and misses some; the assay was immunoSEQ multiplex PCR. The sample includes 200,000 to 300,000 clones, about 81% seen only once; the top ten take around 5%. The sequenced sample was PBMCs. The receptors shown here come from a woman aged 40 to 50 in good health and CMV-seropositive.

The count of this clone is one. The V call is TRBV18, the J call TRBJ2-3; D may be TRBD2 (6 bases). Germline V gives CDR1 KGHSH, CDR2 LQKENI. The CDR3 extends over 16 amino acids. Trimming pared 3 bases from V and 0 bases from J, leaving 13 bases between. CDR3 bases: TGTGCCAGCTCACCCCCAAACGGGAGAAGCACAGATACGCAGTATTTT. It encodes CASSPPNGRSTDTQYF.

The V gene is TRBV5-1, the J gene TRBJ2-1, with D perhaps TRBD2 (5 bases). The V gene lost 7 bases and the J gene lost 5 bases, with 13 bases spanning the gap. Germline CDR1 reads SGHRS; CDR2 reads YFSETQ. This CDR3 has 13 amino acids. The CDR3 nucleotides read TGCGCCAGCGCCCGGGGATGGGACAATGAGCAGTTCTTC. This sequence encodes CASARGWDNEQFF.

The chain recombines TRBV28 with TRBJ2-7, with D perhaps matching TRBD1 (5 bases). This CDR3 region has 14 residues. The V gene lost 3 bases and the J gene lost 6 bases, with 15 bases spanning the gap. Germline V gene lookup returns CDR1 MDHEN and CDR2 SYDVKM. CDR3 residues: CASSLGPGEIEQYF. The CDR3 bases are TGTGCCAGCAGTTTGGGGCCCGGAGAGATCGAGCAGTACTTC.

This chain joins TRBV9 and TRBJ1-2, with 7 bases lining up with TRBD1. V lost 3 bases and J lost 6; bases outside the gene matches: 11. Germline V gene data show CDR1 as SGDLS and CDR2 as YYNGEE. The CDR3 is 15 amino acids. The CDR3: CASSARQGEGDGYTF. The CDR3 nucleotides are TGTGCCAGCAGCGCCCGACAGGGCGAAGGAGATGGCTACACCTTC.

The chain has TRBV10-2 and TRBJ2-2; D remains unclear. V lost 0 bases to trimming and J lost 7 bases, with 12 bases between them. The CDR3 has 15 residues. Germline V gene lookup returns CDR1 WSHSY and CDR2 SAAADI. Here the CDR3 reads CASSESTGVGGELFF. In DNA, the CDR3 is TGCGCCAGCAGTGAGTCGACTGGCGTAGGCGGGGAGCTGTTTTTT.

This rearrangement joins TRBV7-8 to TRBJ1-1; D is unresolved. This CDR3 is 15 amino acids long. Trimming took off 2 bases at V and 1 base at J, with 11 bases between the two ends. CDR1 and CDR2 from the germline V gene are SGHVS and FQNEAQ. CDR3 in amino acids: CASSLRLDSNTEAFF. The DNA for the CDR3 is TGTGCCAGCAGCTTACGACTCGATTCGAACACTGAAGCTTTCTTT. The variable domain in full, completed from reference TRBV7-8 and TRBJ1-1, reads GAGVSQSPRYKVAKRGQDVALRCDPISGHVSLFWYQQALGQGPEFLTYFQNEAQLDKSGLPSDRFFAERPEGSVSTLKIQRTQQEDSAVYLCASSLRLDSNTEAFFGQGTRLTVV.

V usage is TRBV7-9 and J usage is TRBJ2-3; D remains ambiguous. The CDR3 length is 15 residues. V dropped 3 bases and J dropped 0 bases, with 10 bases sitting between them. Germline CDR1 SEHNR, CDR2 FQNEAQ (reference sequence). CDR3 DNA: TGTGCCAGCAGCTTGTCTAGAGCTAGCACAGATACGCAGTATTTT. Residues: CASSLSRASTDTQYF.

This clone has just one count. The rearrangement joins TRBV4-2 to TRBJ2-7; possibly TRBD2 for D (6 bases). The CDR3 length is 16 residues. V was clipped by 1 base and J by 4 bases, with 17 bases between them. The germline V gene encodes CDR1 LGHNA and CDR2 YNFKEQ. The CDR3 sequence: CASSQVSGTGSYEQYF. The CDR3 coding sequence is TGTGCCAGCAGCCAAGTTTCCGGGACTGGGTCTTACGAGCAGTACTTC.

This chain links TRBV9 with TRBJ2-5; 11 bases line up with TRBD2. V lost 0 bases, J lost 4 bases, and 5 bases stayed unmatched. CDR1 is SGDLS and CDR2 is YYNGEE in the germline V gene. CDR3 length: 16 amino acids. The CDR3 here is CASSVAPTSGGETQYF. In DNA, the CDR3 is TGTGCCAGCAGCGTAGCCCCCACTAGCGGGGGAGAGACCCAGTACTTC.